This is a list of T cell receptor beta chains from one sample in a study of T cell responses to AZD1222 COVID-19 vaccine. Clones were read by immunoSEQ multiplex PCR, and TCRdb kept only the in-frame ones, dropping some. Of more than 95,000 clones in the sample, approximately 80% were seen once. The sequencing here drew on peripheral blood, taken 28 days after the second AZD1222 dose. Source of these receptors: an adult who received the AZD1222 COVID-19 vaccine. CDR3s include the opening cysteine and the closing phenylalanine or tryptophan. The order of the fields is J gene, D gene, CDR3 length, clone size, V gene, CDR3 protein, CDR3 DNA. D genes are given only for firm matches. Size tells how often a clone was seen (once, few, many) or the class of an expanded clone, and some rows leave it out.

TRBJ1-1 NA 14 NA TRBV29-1 CSVEAVGGRTEAFF TGCAGCGTTGAGGCCGTAGGGGGACGCACTGAAGCTTTCTTT
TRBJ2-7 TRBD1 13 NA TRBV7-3 CASSLTGAYEQYF TGTGCCAGCAGCTTGACAGGGGCCTACGAGCAGTACTTC
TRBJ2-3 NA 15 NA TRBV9 CASRAQEASTDTQYF TGTGCCAGCAGAGCACAGGAGGCTAGCACAGATACGCAGTATTTT
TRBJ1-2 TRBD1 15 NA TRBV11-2 CASREAEQGLYGYTF TGTGCCAGCAGAGAAGCAGAACAGGGGCTCTATGGCTACACCTTC
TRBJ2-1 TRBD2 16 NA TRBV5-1 CASSGGTSSTYNEQFF TGCGCCAGCAGCGGAGGGACTAGCTCGACCTACAATGAGCAGTTCTTC
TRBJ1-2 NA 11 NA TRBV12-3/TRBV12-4 CASSLILGYTF TGTGCCAGCAGCCTCATACTAGGCTACACCTTC
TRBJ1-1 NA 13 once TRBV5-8 CASSLQENTEAFF TGTGCCAGCAGCTTACAGGAGAACACTGAAGCTTTCTTT
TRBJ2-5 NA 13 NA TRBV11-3 CASSIRVRETQYF TGTGCCAGCAGCATTCGGGTCCGGGAGACCCAGTACTTC
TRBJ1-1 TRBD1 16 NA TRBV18 CASSRLIQGSNTEAFF TGTGCCAGCTCACGCCTTATACAGGGGTCGAACACTGAAGCTTTCTTT
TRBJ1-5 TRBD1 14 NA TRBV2 CASRQGARDQPQHF TGTGCCAGCAGGCAGGGGGCAAGGGATCAGCCCCAGCATTTT
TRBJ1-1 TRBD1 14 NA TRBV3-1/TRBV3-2 CASSQAGGHTEAFF TGTGCCAGCAGCCAAGCAGGGGGCCACACTGAAGCTTTCTTT
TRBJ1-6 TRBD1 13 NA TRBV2 CASNDRGGSPLHF TGTGCCAGCAACGACAGGGGAGGATCACCCCTCCACTTT
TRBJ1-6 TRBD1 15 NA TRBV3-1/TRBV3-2 CASSSGTVGISPLHF TGTGCCAGCAGCTCCGGGACAGTCGGGATTTCACCCCTCCACTTT
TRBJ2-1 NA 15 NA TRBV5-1 CASSATGAHNNEQFF TGCGCCAGCAGCGCGACGGGTGCCCACAACAATGAGCAGTTCTTC
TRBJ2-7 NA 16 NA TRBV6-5 CASSYSSGDSFYEQYF TGTGCCAGCAGTTACTCCTCCGGAGACAGCTTCTACGAGCAGTACTTC
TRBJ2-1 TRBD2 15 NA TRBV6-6 CASSPAGGFANEQFF TGTGCCAGCAGCCCCGCGGGGGGCTTCGCCAATGAGCAGTTCTTC
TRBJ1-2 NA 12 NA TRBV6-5 CASSPGDYGYTF TGTGCCAGCAGCCCAGGGGACTATGGCTACACCTTC
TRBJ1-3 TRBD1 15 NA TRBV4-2 CASSPLTGEGNTIYF TGTGCCAGCAGCCCCCTGACAGGGGAGGGAAACACCATATATTTT
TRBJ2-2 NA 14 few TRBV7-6 CASAVGSRTGELFF TGTGCCAGCGCCGTGGGTTCACGGACCGGGGAGCTGTTTTTT
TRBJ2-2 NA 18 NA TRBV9 CASSAHPEGQGGTGELFF TGTGCCAGCAGCGCTCATCCTGAGGGGCAGGGGGGCACCGGGGAGCTGTTTTTT
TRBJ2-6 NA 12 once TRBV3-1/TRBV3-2 CASSETGTPLTF TGTGCCAGCAGTGAAACAGGTACCCCCTTGACTTTC
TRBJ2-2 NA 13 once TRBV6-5 CASSIQATGELFF TGTGCCAGCAGTATACAGGCAACCGGGGAGCTGTTTTTT
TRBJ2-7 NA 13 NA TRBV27 CASSPEIYYEQYF TGTGCCAGCAGTCCAGAGATTTACTACGAGCAGTACTTC
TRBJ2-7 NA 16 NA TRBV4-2 CASSQVVPVSSYEQYF TGTGCCAGCAGCCAAGTCGTTCCAGTTAGCTCCTACGAGCAGTACTTC
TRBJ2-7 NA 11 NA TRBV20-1 CSARGGYEQYF TGCAGTGCCAGGGGGGGCTACGAGCAGTACTTC
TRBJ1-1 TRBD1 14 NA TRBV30 CAWRGQLVNTEAFF TGTGCCTGGAGGGGACAGCTAGTTAACACTGAAGCTTTCTTT
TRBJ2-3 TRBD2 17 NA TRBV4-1 CASSRDRTSGASDTQYF TGCGCCAGCAGCCGTGACCGGACTAGCGGGGCGTCAGATACGCAGTATTTT
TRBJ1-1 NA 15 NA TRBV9 CASSPFKGLVTEAFF TGTGCCAGCAGCCCTTTTAAGGGGCTAGTCACTGAAGCTTTCTTT
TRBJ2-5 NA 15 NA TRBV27 CASMASRVGGETQYF TGTGCCAGCATGGCCTCCAGGGTGGGGGGAGAGACCCAGTACTTC
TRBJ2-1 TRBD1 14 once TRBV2 CASRATGGRNEQFF TGTGCCAGCAGAGCGACAGGGGGCAGGAATGAGCAGTTCTTC
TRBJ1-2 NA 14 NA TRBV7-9 CASSSPLAVSGYTF TGTGCCAGCAGCTCCCCCCTCGCCGTTTCGGGCTACACCTTC
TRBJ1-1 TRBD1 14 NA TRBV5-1 CASSLGQGYRVAFF TGCGCCAGCAGCCTGGGACAGGGGTATAGGGTGGCTTTCTTT
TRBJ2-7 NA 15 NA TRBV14 CASSQEWGGVNEQYF TGTGCCAGCAGCCAAGAGTGGGGGGGCGTAAACGAGCAGTACTTC
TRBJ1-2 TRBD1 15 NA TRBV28 CASTNIGTGSYGYTF TGTGCCAGCACCAACATTGGGACAGGGAGCTATGGCTACACCTTC
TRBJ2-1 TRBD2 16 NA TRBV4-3 CASSPRLRGTYNEQFF TGCGCCAGCAGCCCCAGGTTGCGGGGGACCTACAATGAGCAGTTCTTC
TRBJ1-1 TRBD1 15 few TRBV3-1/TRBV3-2 CASSQAGTGETEAFF TGTGCCAGCAGCCAAGCCGGGACAGGGGAGACTGAAGCTTTCTTT
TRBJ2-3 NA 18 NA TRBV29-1 CSVEDRRGAGQLTDTQYF TGCAGCGTTGAAGATCGAAGAGGGGCAGGGCAACTCACAGATACGCAGTATTTT
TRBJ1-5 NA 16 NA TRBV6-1 CASSDRVGRGNQPQHF TGTGCCAGCAGTGACAGGGTTGGAAGAGGCAATCAGCCCCAGCATTTT
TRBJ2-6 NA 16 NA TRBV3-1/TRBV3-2 CASSPPRGAGANVLTF TGTGCCAGCAGCCCCCCCCGGGGAGCTGGGGCCAACGTCCTGACTTTC
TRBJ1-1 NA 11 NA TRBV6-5 CAAAGATEAFF TGTGCTGCGGCGGGGGCCACTGAAGCTTTCTTT
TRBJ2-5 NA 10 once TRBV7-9 CALDRETQYF TGTGCCCTTGATCGGGAGACCCAGTACTTC
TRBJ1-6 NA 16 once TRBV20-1 CSASRVEGKYNSPLHF TGCAGTGCTAGTCGTGTGGAGGGCAAGTATAATTCACCCCTCCACTTT
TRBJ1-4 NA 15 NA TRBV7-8 CASRGLGATNEKLFF TGTGCCAGCAGGGGATTAGGTGCAACTAATGAAAAACTGTTTTTT
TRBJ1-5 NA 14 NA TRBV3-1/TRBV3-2 CASSQRSSNQPQHF TGTGCCAGCAGCCAAAGAAGCAGCAATCAGCCCCAGCATTTT
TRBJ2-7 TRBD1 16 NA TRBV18 CASSRTAGTGYNEQYF TGTGCCAGCTCACGTACCGCCGGGACAGGGTACAACGAGCAGTACTTC